One sample yielded the 23 T cell receptor beta chains listed below, sequenced in a study of blood T cell repertoires in COVID-19. Measured with immunoSEQ multiplex PCR; TCRdb has only the in-frame clones, and not every one. Of 250,000 to 350,000 clones listed, about 85% were seen once; the top ten hold 3%. Sequencing was performed on PBMCs or T cells enriched from blood (not recorded which). The origin of the receptors is a woman in her forties or fifties who had recovered from COVID-19.

This chain links TRBV4-3 with TRBJ1-1, with 9 bases lining up with TRBD1. Germline V CDR1 and CDR2: LGHNA, YSLEER. The CDR3 is 15 amino acids. V was pared by 2 bases and J by 3 bases, with 4 bases of the junction left unmatched. DNA for the CDR3: TGCGCCAGCAGCCAAACCGGGACAGGGTACACTGAAGCTTTCTTT. This translates into CASSQTGTGYTEAFF.

This chain uses TRBV7-6 with TRBJ2-6; D is possibly TRBD1 (6 bases). The CDR3 spans 18 residues. Germline CDR1 and CDR2: SGHVS and FNYEAQ. V gave up 1 base and J gave up 2 bases, with 15 bases separating them. The CDR3 region has the DNA TGTGCCAGCAGCTTAGATCTACAGGGTTCCGCTGGGGCCAACGTCCTGACTTTC. This translates into CASSLDLQGSAGANVLTF.

The chain is built from TRBV2 and TRBJ1-2; D is ambiguous. V lost 7 bases and J lost 2, with 8 bases in between. This CDR3 contains 12 residues. Germline CDR1 is SNHLY and CDR2 is FYNNEI. CDR3 nucleotides: TGTGCCAGCACCCCGGAGAACTATGGCTACACCTTC. It encodes CASTPENYGYTF.

This clone was found once. The rearrangement uses TRBV2 and TRBJ1-5, with a weak D call TRBD1 (6 bases). Germline V gene lookup returns CDR1 SNHLY and CDR2 FYNNEI. This CDR3 is 15 amino acids long. Trimming took off 6 bases at V and 6 bases at J, with 18 bases between the two ends. The CDR3 sequence: CASSERGAQGQPQHF. In DNA, the CDR3 is TGTGCCAGCAGCGAGCGGGGGGCGCAGGGTCAGCCCCAGCATTTT.

This clone was recorded only once. The genes are TRBV21-1 and TRBJ2-5; TRBD2 was called by the table and not checked on the DNA. TRBV21-1 is recorded as a pseudogene. This CDR3 comprises 14 residues. The CDR3 spells CASSKKHPQETQYF. The CDR3 DNA follows: TGTGCCAGCAGCAAGAAGCACCCACAAGAGACCCAGTACTTC.

V usage is TRBV28 and J usage is TRBJ2-5, with TRBD2 matching 7 bases. V gave up 7 bases and J gave up 5 bases; unmatched junction bases: 13. Germline V gene lookup returns CDR1 MDHEN and CDR2 SYDVKM. The CDR3 totals 15 residues. CDR3 sequence (DNA): TGTGCCAGCATGGGTGGAGGGAGGGCCCAGGAGACCCAGTACTTC. It is translated as CASMGGGRAQETQYF.

As for this clone: The same CDR3 is also encoded by other DNA sequences in this sample. The V gene is TRBV14, the J gene TRBJ1-2; the match to TRBD1 covers 8 bases. The CDR3 loop spans 13 amino acids. Trimming at V came to 1 base and at J to 5 bases, leaving 0 bases not matched to a gene. Germline V CDR1 and CDR2: SGHDN, FVKESK. CDR3 residues: CASSQGQGYGYTF. The DNA of the CDR3 is TGTGCCAGCAGCCAAGGACAGGGGTATGGCTACACCTTC.

The rearrangement links TRBV28 to TRBJ2-7, with TRBD1 identical over 12 bases. Germline values: CDR1 MDHEN, CDR2 SYDVKM. V lost 5 bases and J lost 6; bases outside the gene matches: 8. This CDR3 spans 15 amino acids. This CDR3 is CASSQYGTGGGEQYF. DNA of the CDR3: TGTGCCAGCAGTCAATATGGGACAGGGGGCGGCGAGCAGTACTTC.

The rearrangement uses TRBV20-1 and TRBJ2-7; D is unresolved. The V and J ends lost 3 bases and 8 bases respectively, with 11 bases between them. The CDR3 runs to 11 residues. The germline V gene has CDR1 DFQATT and CDR2 SNEGSKA (reference sequence). The CDR3 loop is CSASGLDQQYF. The CDR3 nucleotides are TGCAGTGCTAGTGGGCTAGATCAGCAGTACTTC.

The V and J genes are TRBV19 and TRBJ2-7; D unclear. The CDR3 consists of 14 residues. V lost 3 bases and J lost 3, with 12 bases in between. Germline loops: CDR1 LNHDA, CDR2 SQIVND (reference sequence). The CDR3 DNA reads TGTGCCAGTAGTATGCGGCTAAAGGACTACGAGCAGTACTTC. Amino acid sequence: CASSMRLKDYEQYF. Looking up the rest from reference TRBV19 and TRBJ2-7 gives the full variable domain: DGGITQSPKYLFRKEGQNVTLSCEQNLNHDAMYWYRQDPGQGLRLIYYSQIVNDFQKGDIAEGYSVSREKKESFPLTVTSAQKNPTAFYLCASSMRLKDYEQYFGPGTRLTVT.

The chain uses TRBV28 and TRBJ1-2; TRBD1 is a possible D gene (5 bases). V gave up 7 bases and J gave up 7 bases, with 13 bases separating them. The CDR3 is 12 residues long. CDR1 and CDR2 from the germline V gene are MDHEN and SYDVKM. As DNA, the CDR3 is TGTGCCAGCACGGGGGGGTGGCGTGGCTACACCTTC. It translates to CASTGGWRGYTF.

The CDR3 region is CASSQGQGRKGYTF. In DNA, the CDR3 is TGCGCCAGCAGCCAGGGACAGGGACGAAAAGGCTACACCTTC. V and J are TRBV4-3 and TRBJ1-2; 9 bases match TRBD1. The V gene's germline CDR1 is LGHNA and CDR2 YSLEER. Losses at the gene ends were 3 bases for V and 8 bases for J; bases not matched to a gene: 7. The CDR3 has 14 amino acids.

Note on this clone: An end of the junction does not agree with germline; a read error may underlie this. The CDR3 loop reads CASSQQTGYSSPLHF. DNA for the CDR3: TGTGCCAGCAGCCAACAAACAGGGTATAGTTCACCCCTCCACTTT. The chain links TRBV14 to TRBJ1-6; D is possibly TRBD1 (6 bases). In germline, CDR1 is SGHDN, CDR2 FVKESK. The CDR3 has 15 residues.

The rearrangement joins TRBV24-1 to TRBJ1-1, with D maybe TRBD1 (6 bases). Germline V CDR1 and CDR2: KGHDR, SFDVKD. CDR3 length: 14 amino acids. V gave up 4 bases and J gave up 7 bases, with 15 bases separating them. CDR3 residues: CATSDPTGSGEAFF. Written as DNA, the CDR3 is TGTGCCACCAGTGACCCAACAGGGTCCGGTGAAGCTTTCTTT.

The gene calls are TRBV19 and TRBJ2-4; 9 nucleotides agree with TRBD2. V trimming: 5 bases; J trimming: 1 base; junction bases outside the gene matches: 9. The CDR3 is 17 amino acids. The germline CDR1 and CDR2 sequences are LNHDA and SQIVND (reference sequence). The CDR3 DNA sequence: TGTGCCAGTAGTCCCTTAGCGGGAGATGGCGCCAAAAACATTCAGTACTTC. Protein: CASSPLAGDGAKNIQYF.

The chain is built from TRBV10-2 and TRBJ1-2; 9 nucleotides match TRBD1. J lost 6 bases, V lost 0 bases, and 5 bases had no gene match. The germline V gene encodes CDR1 WSHSY and CDR2 SAAADI. CDR3 size: 15 residues. The CDR3 reads CASSESRDRVNGYTF. CDR3 in DNA: TGCGCCAGCAGTGAGTCGAGGGACAGGGTGAATGGCTACACCTTC.

The gene calls are TRBV7-2 and TRBJ1-6; D is ambiguous. This CDR3 is built from 18 residues. CDR1 SGHTA and CDR2 FQGNSA come from the germline V gene. The V end lost 5 bases, the J end lost 0 bases, and 17 bases lay between the germline ends. The CDR3 loop is CASSPAAAVSSYNSPLHF. Here the CDR3 DNA reads TGTGCCAGCAGCCCCGCGGCGGCAGTTAGCTCCTATAATTCACCCCTCCACTTT.

The chain couples TRBV10-3 to TRBJ2-3; D might be TRBD2 (6 bases). V was trimmed by 2 bases and J by 1 base, leaving 10 bases between them. Looked up from germline, CDR1 is ENHRY and CDR2 is SYGVKD. The CDR3 has 15 residues. The CDR3 loop is CAISEGASGTDTQYF. CDR3 bases: TGTGCCATCAGTGAGGGGGCTAGCGGCACAGATACGCAGTATTTT.

The chain joins TRBV27 to TRBJ2-7; 7 bases are shared with TRBD2. Germline CDR1 MNHEY, CDR2 SMNVEV (reference sequence). V shed 2 bases and J 9 bases; nucleotides not matched to a gene: 7. The CDR3 has 13 amino acids. This CDR3 is CASSLSSGRAQYF. As DNA, the CDR3 is TGTGCCAGCAGTTTAAGCTCAGGGAGGGCGCAGTACTTC.

This chain joins TRBV4-3 and TRBJ1-1; D not certain. With 0 bases removed from V and 5 bases from J, the gap between germline ends came to 13 bases. The CDR3 is 15 residues long. Germline V gene data show CDR1 as LGHNA and CDR2 as YSLEER. CDR3 residues: CASSQDRSRKTEAFF. For the CDR3, the DNA is TGCGCCAGCAGCCAAGATCGGTCCAGGAAGACTGAAGCTTTCTTT.

V is TRBV7-9 and J is TRBJ2-1, with 8 bases aligning to TRBD2. CDR1 and CDR2 (germline): SEHNR, FQNEAQ (reference sequence). The V segment lost 3 bases and the J segment 10 bases; nucleotides outside the gene matches: 2. The CDR3 totals 12 residues. CDR3 in DNA: TGTGCCAGCAGCTTGAGGACTAGCGAGCAGTTCTTC. Residues: CASSLRTSEQFF. Full variable domain (missing parts from reference TRBV7-9 and TRBJ2-1): DTGVSQNPRHKITKRGQNVTFRCDPISEHNRLYWYRQTLGQGPEFLTYFQNEAQLEKSRLLSDRFSAERPKGSFSTLEIQRTEQGDSAMYLCASSLRTSEQFFGPGTRLTVL.

This chain connects TRBV7-2 to TRBJ2-7; D is unclear. CDR3 length: 14 residues. Germline CDR1 SGHTA, CDR2 FQGNSA. V lost 5 bases, J lost 0 bases, and 11 bases lay in between. The CDR3 sequence is CASSTDTSSYEQYF. The CDR3 bases are TGTGCCAGCAGCACCGATACGAGCTCCTACGAGCAGTACTTC.

The chain has TRBV29-1 and TRBJ1-1; the D gene is possibly TRBD1 (5 bases). Germline V gene lookup returns CDR1 SQVTM and CDR2 ANQGSEA. V lost 5 bases and J lost 5, with 9 bases in between. The CDR3 covers 11 residues. Written as DNA, the CDR3 is TGCAGCGTTCCTGGGACTACTGAAGCTTTCTTT. Residues: CSVPGTTEAFF.